This TCR beta chain was sequenced during a study of OX40 agonist ivuxolimab in advanced cancers. With regard to the full study: Ivuxolimab was an agonistic, fully human IgG2 monoclonal antibody directed against OX40 (CD134), a costimulatory receptor. The dose-escalation cohort was roughly 87% male with a mean age of about 60 years, ranging from about 23 to 85. The paper describes the monotherapy dose-escalation part (N of about 47 patients) of the phase I trial of ivuxolimab. Of the approximately 53 patients in dose escalation, 19 had hepatocellular carcinoma, approximately 15 had melanoma, 9 had renal cell carcinoma and 9 had head and neck cancer. Three dose-escalation patients achieved partial responses, one with hepatocellular carcinoma and two with cutaneous melanoma. Peripheral TCRbeta sequencing aimed to test whether ivuxolimab altered TCR sequence diversity and caused clonal T-cell expansion. Prior anti-PD-1, anti-PD-L1 or anti-CTLA-4 therapy was permitted, and checkpoint inhibitors had been received by less than 45% of dose-escalation patients. Intravenous ivuxolimab was administered to patients every 2 weeks at six dose levels: 0.01, 0.1, 0.3, 1.5, 3 and 10 mg/kg.

Broad study findings and their caveats: After ivuxolimab, more expanded clones were found on average in CD8+ T cells than in CD4+ T cells. At doses of 0.1 to 3.0 mg/kg, clonal expansion of both CD4+ and CD8+ blood T cells was observed from baseline to week 6. Partial responders in the 0.1-3.0 mg/kg groups had among the lowest normalized peripheral clonal expansion, especially among CD8+ T cells. The antigen specificity of the clonally expanded peripheral T cells was not determined. Low levels of normalized T-cell clonal expansion were also seen in some patients who did not respond.

From the cysteine up to the phenylalanine, the CDR3 has a length of 16 residues. Of all the DNA, just the CDR3 is kept, 48 bases in frame from base 1. Sequences SGHTA (CDR1) and FQGTGA (CDR2) are obtained from the germline V gene. After removal of 2 bases from V and 3 bases from J, the junction retains 5 bases not matched to a gene. Patients with autoimmune disease history or receiving systemic immunosuppression were excluded from the trial. Peripheral blood for TCR sequencing was collected from all dose cohorts at baseline, on cycle 4 day 1, and on cycle 7 day 1. Samples were obtained from an open-label, multicenter, first-in-human phase I dose-escalation trial of ivuxolimab. The trial enrolled adults with locally advanced or metastatic head and neck squamous cell, hepatocellular, melanoma or renal cell carcinoma. Before TCR sequencing, CD4+ T cells and CD8+ T cells from peripheral blood were sorted into separate populations.

A word on this clone: This receptor's antigen is unknown. The input lacks base qualities; no much larger clone sits a single base away.

Genomic DNA was isolated from the sorted cells so that the TCRbeta CDR3 region could be sequenced. TCRbeta CDR3 regions were sequenced using the immunoSEQ Assay. TCRdb took over this immuneACCESS table, retaining in-frame rearrangements with V and J assigned. Such tables are incomplete; in checked studies, under half of the missing clones stem from an unresolved V gene, and the remainder is unexplained. Counted in this sample were approximately 25,000 clones; 81% of them appeared once. 32% of the sample is held by the ten biggest clonotypes. Here the chain combines TRBV7-3 and TRBJ2-1, with 9 central nucleotides matching TRBD2. Sequencing was performed on CD4+ or CD8+ T cells sorted from blood, taken in a trial of the OX40 agonist ivuxolimab. This receptor was identified in an adult with an advanced solid tumor such as melanoma, head and neck, liver or kidney cancer. CDR3 sequence: CASSLGAGGLYNEQFF. The base sequence is TGTGCCAGCAGCTTAGGCGCGGGAGGGCTCTACAATGAGCAGTTCTTC.